Below are 23 T cell receptor beta chains sequenced from a single sample in a study of blood T cell repertoires in COVID-19. This table comes from immunoSEQ multiplex PCR, and its TCRdb copy is limited to in-frame clones, with some not included. The sample contains roughly 97,000 clones, over 60% of which appear only once. Sample: peripheral blood. These receptors were obtained from a man aged 70 or older with acute or convalescent COVID-19.

This clone has only one observation. V is TRBV2 and J is TRBJ2-3; possibly TRBD1 for D (6 bases). The germline V gene encodes CDR1 SNHLY and CDR2 FYNNEI. Trimming pared 4 bases from V and 2 bases from J, leaving 16 bases between. This CDR3 is 16 amino acids long. Written as DNA, the CDR3 is TGTGCCAGCAGTGGTCTATGGGGGCCCTCCACAGATACGCAGTATTTT. Translated, it gives CASSGLWGPSTDTQYF.

This clone has more than one count but fewer than ten. The chain uses TRBV28 and TRBJ1-2, with TRBD1 identical over 7 bases. V shed 5 bases, J shed 1 base, and the junction held 13 bases outside the gene matches. The V gene's germline CDR1 is MDHEN and CDR2 SYDVKM. This CDR3 is 17 amino acids long. As DNA, the CDR3 is TGTGCCAGCAGTAAACAGGGGTCGCTTGTTCATAACTATGGCTACACCTTC. Its protein product is CASSKQGSLVHNYGYTF.

The chain is built from TRBV2 and TRBJ1-5; D perhaps matches TRBD1 (6 bases). CDR1 is SNHLY, CDR2 FYNNEI, per germline. CDR3 length: 14 residues. Trimming left V 6 bases short and J 9 bases short, with 18 bases between. DNA of the CDR3: TGTGCCAGCAGGTGGACAGTTCAAGGTGGGCCCCAGCATTTT. Protein sequence: CASRWTVQGGPQHF.

This clone was counted once. The chain has TRBV5-6 and TRBJ1-2; TRBD1 agrees at 10 bases. The CDR3 spans 14 residues. V was clipped by 0 bases and J by 12 bases; unmatched bases: 8. The germline CDR1 and CDR2 sequences are SGHDT and YYEEEE. The CDR3 DNA is TGTGCCAGCAGCTTGGGGCCGGGACAGGGGAAGCACACCTTC. The encoded protein is CASSLGPGQGKHTF.

V is TRBV7-3 and J is TRBJ2-3; maybe TRBD2 (6 bases). Germline CDR1 reads SGHTA; CDR2 reads FQGTGA. V gave up 2 bases and J gave up 2 bases, with 11 bases separating them. This CDR3 region has 15 residues. The CDR3 spells CASSLLGTPTDTQYF. The CDR3 DNA reads as TGTGCCAGCAGCTTACTAGGGACTCCCACAGATACGCAGTATTTT.

A few counts support this clone. The J gene is TRBJ1-4, the V gene TRBV7-8, with 8 nucleotides matching TRBD1. J gave up 7 bases and V 5 bases, and 9 bases lay outside the gene matches. The CDR3 contains 15 residues. CDR1 and CDR2 (germline): SGHVS, FQNEAQ. The CDR3 sequence: CASSPSRGQGEKLFF. Here the CDR3 DNA reads TGTGCCAGCAGCCCTAGCAGGGGGCAAGGTGAAAAACTGTTTTTT.

The rearrangement links TRBV6-6 to TRBJ2-5, with 8 bases that match TRBD2. The ends lost 4 bases at V and 4 bases at J; junction bases unmatched: 5. The CDR3 has 14 amino acids. Per germline, CDR1 MNHNY and CDR2 SVGAGI (reference sequence). The DNA for the CDR3 is TGTGCCAGCAGTTTTAGCGGGGCGGGAGAGACCCAGTACTTC. It codes for CASSFSGAGETQYF.

The chain employs TRBV19 and TRBJ1-3; D gene ambiguous. V lost 5 bases and J 0 bases, leaving 5 bases between the germline ends. Germline V gives CDR1 LNHDA, CDR2 SQIVND (reference sequence). This CDR3 has 13 residues. The CDR3 bases are TGTGCCAGTAGTGCGAGCTCTGGAAACACCATATATTTT. This codes for CASSASSGNTIYF.

The gene calls are TRBV7-8 and TRBJ2-1, with 7 positions matching TRBD1. In germline, CDR1 is SGHVS, CDR2 FQNEAQ. The CDR3 extends over 16 amino acids. The trim removed 5 bases at V and 2 bases at J, leaving 9 bases unmatched. The CDR3 nucleotides are TGTGCCAGCAGCCCAACCGGGACAGTGGCCTACAATGAGCAGTTCTTC. Its protein product is CASSPTGTVAYNEQFF. The variable domain in full, completed from reference TRBV7-8 and TRBJ2-1, reads GAGVSQSPRYKVAKRGQDVALRCDPISGHVSLFWYQQALGQGPEFLTYFQNEAQLDKSGLPSDRFFAERPEGSVSTLKIQRTQQEDSAVYLCASSPTGTVAYNEQFFGPGTRLTVL.

The genes are TRBV19 and TRBJ1-4, with 8 bases lining up with TRBD1. The CDR3 length is 15 residues. Germline CDR1 and CDR2: LNHDA and SQIVND (reference sequence). Unmatched junction bases numbered 11, after V lost 7 bases and J lost 7 bases. CDR3 sequence: CASTPTRTGLEKLFF. DNA for the CDR3: TGTGCCAGTACCCCCACCCGGACAGGGCTTGAAAAACTGTTTTTT.

This chain connects TRBV2 to TRBJ1-5; TRBD1 matches at 9 bases. The CDR3 extends over 15 amino acids. The V segment lost 0 bases and the J segment 5 bases; nucleotides outside the gene matches: 2. Germline CDR1 SNHLY, CDR2 FYNNEI. The CDR3 DNA reads as TGTGCCAGCAGTGAAGCGGGACAGGGCGATCAGCCCCAGCATTTT. Protein product: CASSEAGQGDQPQHF.

This clone appeared a single time. The V call is TRBV7-8, the J call TRBJ2-7; TRBD2 matches 7 bases. Germline values: CDR1 SGHVS, CDR2 FQNEAQ. J lost 6 bases, V lost 5 bases, and 7 bases had no gene match. The CDR3 length is 13 residues. CDR3 region: CASSRESGGEQYF. CDR3 DNA: TGTGCCAGCAGCCGCGAGTCGGGGGGCGAGCAGTACTTC.

This chain uses TRBV20-1 with TRBJ1-4; TRBD1 might be the D (5 bases). Trimming took 5 bases from V and 8 from J, leaving 9 bases between them. There are 11 residues in the CDR3. Germline loops: CDR1 DFQATT, CDR2 SNEGSKA (reference sequence). The CDR3 sequence is CSAQRGEKLFF. In DNA, the CDR3 is TGCAGTGCTCAACGGGGGGAAAAACTGTTTTTT.

The CDR3 loop is CASSVGGGAVETQYF. The CDR3 region has the DNA TGTGCCAGCAGCGTAGGCGGGGGGGCCGTAGAGACCCAGTACTTC. The rearrangement uses TRBV9 and TRBJ2-5; 9 bases match TRBD2. The CDR3 has 15 amino acids. The V and J ends lost 0 bases and 4 bases, in that order; junction bases with no gene match: 4. CDR1 SGDLS and CDR2 YYNGEE come from the germline V gene.

This clone has more than one count but fewer than ten. The chain has TRBV19 and TRBJ1-3, with unresolved D. The CDR3 extends over 16 amino acids. V dropped 7 bases and J dropped 0 bases, with 16 bases sitting between them. Per germline, CDR1 LNHDA and CDR2 SQIVND (reference sequence). CDR3 residues: CASTSGGPTSGNTIYF. As DNA, the CDR3 is TGTGCCAGTACCTCCGGAGGACCCACCTCTGGAAACACCATATATTTT. Based on the CDR3 plus reference TRBV19 and TRBJ1-3, the full variable domain is DGGITQSPKYLFRKEGQNVTLSCEQNLNHDAMYWYRQDPGQGLRLIYYSQIVNDFQKGDIAEGYSVSREKKESFPLTVTSAQKNPTAFYLCASTSGGPTSGNTIYFGEGSWLTVV.

This rearrangement joins TRBV15 to TRBJ1-2; 8 positions match TRBD1. This CDR3 spans 12 amino acids. V dropped 3 bases and J dropped 7; count of bases not matched to a gene: 1. CDR1 LNHNV and CDR2 YYDKDF come from the germline V gene (reference sequence). DNA of the CDR3: TGTGCCACCAGCAGGGACAGGGCTGGCTACACCTTC. Translating gives CATSRDRAGYTF.

The rearrangement joins TRBV2 to TRBJ2-7; 8 bases are shared with TRBD1. The CDR3 is 22 residues long. V was pared by 0 bases and J by 2 bases, with 24 bases of the junction left unmatched. CDR1 and CDR2 (germline): SNHLY, FYNNEI. CDR3 DNA: TGTGCCAGCAGTGAAGCGGCAGGGGGCGTGAGGGCCCCTAGCGCGATTACCTACGAGCAGTACTTC. Residues: CASSEAAGGVRAPSAITYEQYF.

The chain combines TRBV27 with TRBJ1-1, with D hard to call. CDR3 length: 15 amino acids. V was shortened by 2 bases and J by 6 bases, with 16 bases between the two germline ends. Germline-derived CDR1 and CDR2 are MNHEY and SMNVEV (reference sequence). CDR3 in amino acids: CASSLMARLGAEAFF. CDR3 DNA sequence: TGTGCCAGCAGTTTAATGGCAAGACTTGGTGCTGAAGCTTTCTTT.

The rearrangement links TRBV18 to TRBJ2-6, with D hard to call. CDR1 and CDR2 from the germline V gene are KGHSH and LQKENI. Trimming cost V 3 bases and J 0 bases, with 18 bases left between them. The CDR3 has 19 amino acids. The CDR3 region is CASSPFGTYADSGANVLTF. The CDR3 coding sequence is TGTGCCAGCTCACCCTTCGGTACGTATGCCGACTCTGGGGCCAACGTCCTGACTTTC.

The rearrangement uses TRBV6-6 and TRBJ1-2; D is ambiguous. The V end was cut by 5 bases, the J end by 3 bases, with 13 bases between. Looked up from germline, CDR1 is MNHNY and CDR2 is SVGAGI (reference sequence). The CDR3 loop spans 14 amino acids. In DNA form, the CDR3 reads TGTGCCAGCAGTACCCCGGAGTTCTACTATGGCTACACCTTC. It encodes CASSTPEFYYGYTF.

The chain carries TRBV18 and TRBJ2-7; TRBD1 matches at 10 bases. After removal of 2 bases from V and 4 bases from J, the junction contained 14 bases not matched to a gene. Germline CDR1 reads KGHSH; CDR2 reads LQKENI. The CDR3 extends over 18 amino acids. The chain's CDR3 is CASSPKDIRGQGNYEQYF. The CDR3 DNA reads TGTGCCAGCTCACCAAAGGATATCAGGGGACAGGGGAATTACGAGCAGTACTTC.

This chain links TRBV4-1 with TRBJ1-6; unclear D gene. The germline V and J ends were trimmed by 4 bases and 0 bases, with 13 bases remaining between them. Germline-derived CDR1 and CDR2 are MGHRA and YSYEKL. This CDR3 region has 17 residues. This chain's CDR3 is CASSPSSGSSYNSPLHF. For the CDR3, the DNA is TGCGCCAGCAGCCCGTCATCCGGGAGCTCCTATAATTCACCCCTCCACTTT.

This clone was seen more than once but under ten times. The V and J genes are TRBV10-1 and TRBJ1-1; no clear D. Trimming took 3 bases from V and 1 from J, leaving 6 bases between them. Germline loops: CDR1 WNHNN, CDR2 SYGVQD (reference sequence). The CDR3 consists of 13 residues. CDR3 sequence (DNA): TGCGCCAGCAGTGAAGCACGGAACACTGAAGCTTTCTTT. This encodes CASSEARNTEAFF.